The 11 T cell receptor beta chains listed next were all sequenced from one sample in a study of response to subunit inactivated influenza vaccine. In TCRdb, the RT-PCR reads were re-called with MiXCR into one record per CDR3 protein. The sample yields under 200,000 distinct CDR3 sequences, roughly 10% seen once. The sample was CD8+ T cells sorted from PBMCs, taken less than 30 months after vaccination. Every receptor here comes from a man between 50 and 69 years old who received an inactivated influenza vaccine.

The chain uses TRBV19 and TRBJ2-1; TRBD2 matches at 9 bases. The V segment lost 3 bases and the J segment 8 bases; nucleotides outside the gene matches: 2. CDR3 length: 13 residues. The germline gives CDR1 LNHDA, CDR2 SQIVND (reference sequence). CDR3 bases: TGTGCCAGTAGTATTAGCGGGAGCTATGAGCAGTTCTTC. Translation gives CASSISGSYEQFF.

The rearrangement links TRBV6-1 to TRBJ2-4; possibly TRBD2 for D (6 bases). Trimming left V 6 bases short and J 0 bases short, with 18 bases between. In germline, CDR1 is MNHNS, CDR2 SASEGT. This CDR3 spans 17 amino acids. CDR3 in amino acids: CASSQGGNRVAKNIQYF. As DNA, the CDR3 is TGTGCCAGCAGCCAAGGAGGGAACCGGGTAGCCAAAAACATTCAGTACTTC.

This clonotype turned up a few times. The rearrangement joins TRBV12-3 or TRBV12-4 to TRBJ1-2, with D uncertain. This CDR3 has 15 residues. V gave up 6 bases and J gave up 6 bases, with 20 bases separating them. CDR3 nucleotides: TGTGCCAGCAGCCCCCCGACACCTTTAACCCATGGCTACACCTTC. This sequence encodes CASSPPTPLTHGYTF.

This rearrangement joins TRBV10-3 to TRBJ2-7; D is tentatively TRBD1 or TRBD2 (5 bases each). CDR1 and CDR2 (germline): ENHRY, SYGVKD. The CDR3 has 14 amino acids. V lost 0 bases and J 3 bases, leaving 9 bases between the germline ends. The CDR3 reads CAISESHGGYEQYF. CDR3 in DNA: TGTGCCATCAGTGAGTCCCATGGGGGCTACGAGCAGTACTTC.

Comment on this clonotype: The junction shows a germline mismatch at one end, possibly a read error. The chain is built from TRBV20-1 and TRBJ2-1, with D perhaps TRBD2 (6 bases). The length of the CDR3 is 17 residues. Germline CDR1 DFQATT, CDR2 SNEGSKA (reference sequence). CDR3 bases: TGCAGTGTTAGAGGCCAGGCCCGGGGGAGCTCCTACAATGAGCAGTTCTTC. This gives the protein CSVRGQARGSSYNEQFF.

This clonotype was observed a few times. The chain employs TRBV6-2 or TRBV6-3 and TRBJ2-5; D is ambiguous. The germline CDR1 and CDR2 sequences are MNHEY and SVGEGT. This CDR3 has 14 amino acids. Trimming took off 6 bases at V and 4 bases at J, with 15 bases between the two ends. Here the CDR3 reads CASRPTEPGETQYF. DNA of the CDR3: TGTGCCAGCAGACCAACAGAACCGGGAGAGACCCAGTACTTC.

This chain uses TRBV20-1 with TRBJ1-2, with unresolved D. Deletions cut 0 bases from V and 1 base from J, with 12 bases between. CDR3 length: 15 amino acids. The germline V gene has CDR1 DFQATT and CDR2 SNEGSKA (reference sequence). The CDR3 loop is CSARDSGYYNYGYTF. DNA for the CDR3: TGCAGTGCTAGAGATTCGGGTTACTATAACTATGGCTACACCTTC.

In its sample, this clonotype was seen many times. The chain uses TRBV10-3 and TRBJ2-7; D may be TRBD1 (6 bases). Germline CDR1 ENHRY, CDR2 SYGVKD. V was trimmed by 3 bases and J by 0 bases, leaving 12 bases between them. The CDR3 contains 15 residues. CDR3 in DNA: TGTGCCATCAGTGAAATAAGACAGGCCTCCTACGAGCAGTACTTC. Translating it yields CAISEIRQASYEQYF.

The chain employs TRBV11-2 and TRBJ2-7; TRBD1 agrees at 9 bases. V gave up 5 bases and J gave up 0 bases; unmatched junction bases: 11. Germline V gene data show CDR1 as SGHAT and CDR2 as FQNNGV. The CDR3 length is 17 residues. This chain's CDR3 is CASSPTLGQGISYEQYF. The DNA of the CDR3 is TGTGCCAGCAGCCCGACCCTGGGACAGGGTATCTCCTACGAGCAGTACTTC.

This clonotype was recorded at least ten times. The chain carries TRBV9 and TRBJ2-7; 8 bases agree with TRBD1. The CDR3 totals 15 residues. The germline CDR1 and CDR2 sequences are SGDLS and YYNGEE. The J segment lost 5 bases and the V segment lost 0 bases, leaving 7 bases of the junction unmatched. The CDR3 bases are TGTGCCAGCAGCGTAGTGGACAGGGCAGACCACGAGCAGTACTTC. Protein product: CASSVVDRADHEQYF.

In its sample, this clonotype was seen a few times. The chain has TRBV7-2 and TRBJ2-7, with TRBD2 matching over 10 bases. Germline V CDR1 and CDR2: SGHTA, FQGNSA. Trimming took 5 bases from V and 6 from J; bases not matched to a gene: 13. The CDR3 covers 16 residues. CDR3 sequence reads: CASSDAGTSALGEQYF. CDR3 in DNA: TGTGCCAGCAGCGATGCCGGGACTAGCGCCTTGGGCGAGCAGTACTTC.